A single sample is the source of the 13 T cell receptor beta chains below, sequenced in a study of PD-1 blockade in classical Hodgkin lymphoma. Described time point: cycle 4 day 1 (C4D1), after more than five weeks of nivolumab. Relapses following autologous stem cell transplantation were seen in all patients, with brentuximab vedotin exposure varying. It was by magnetic negative selection that CD8+ T cells were isolated from thawed PBMCs. The repertoire was sequenced with immunoSEQ multiplex PCR; TCRdb's copy has only in-frame clones and lacks some. The table lists about 20,000 clones, approximately 90% of them singletons, with roughly 5% in the top ten. Sequencing used CD8+ T cells from blood, obtained before the fourth cycle of nivolumab. The receptors derive from a human donor with classical Hodgkin lymphoma.

This chain connects TRBV27 to TRBJ1-5, with D maybe TRBD1 (5 bases). Looked up from germline, CDR1 is MNHEY and CDR2 is SMNVEV (reference sequence). The V gene lost 9 bases and the J gene lost 1 base, with 7 bases spanning the gap. This CDR3 is 12 amino acids long. The CDR3 DNA reads as TGTGCCAGTTGGGGGAGCAATCAGCCCCAGCATTTT. Its protein product is CASWGSNQPQHF.

This clone was recorded a few times. V and J are TRBV29-1 and TRBJ1-2; D is unresolved. Trimming removed 0 bases at V and 5 bases at J, with 4 bases between. This CDR3 region has 11 residues. Germline V lookup: CDR1 SQVTM, CDR2 ANQGSEA. DNA of the CDR3: TGCAGCGTTGAAGACCGTTATGGCTACACCTTC. Amino acids: CSVEDRYGYTF.

The chain is built from TRBV28 and TRBJ1-1, with D unresolved. CDR1 MDHEN and CDR2 SYDVKM come from the germline V gene. The length of the CDR3 is 14 residues. The ends were cut back, 8 bases at V and 1 base at J, with 14 bases in the middle. The CDR3 spells CASYKRIGNTEAFF. The CDR3 nucleotides are TGTGCCAGCTATAAGCGTATTGGGAACACTGAAGCTTTCTTT.

This rearrangement joins TRBV2 to TRBJ2-7; D call uncertain. CDR3 length equals 12 residues. Germline V gene sequence: CDR1 SNHLY, CDR2 FYNNEI. V shed 6 bases and J shed 7 bases, with 13 bases lying between them. CDR3: CASRVQRWEQYF. CDR3 coding DNA: TGTGCCAGCAGGGTCCAGCGATGGGAGCAGTACTTC.

The J gene is TRBJ2-2, the V gene TRBV28, with TRBD1 matching over 7 bases. The V and J ends lost 4 bases and 3 bases, in that order; junction bases with no gene match: 5. In germline, CDR1 is MDHEN, CDR2 SYDVKM. The CDR3 length is 15 residues. DNA for the CDR3: TGTGCCAGCAGTTCACCGGGACAGCACACCGGGGAGCTGTTTTTT. It codes for CASSSPGQHTGELFF.

The genes are TRBV4-1 and TRBJ2-5, with D tentatively TRBD2 (5 bases). This CDR3 spans 15 amino acids. From germline, CDR1 is MGHRA and CDR2 YSYEKL. Trimming took 1 base from V and 3 from J, leaving 12 bases between them. CDR3 in amino acids: CASSQGRTSKETQYF. The DNA for the CDR3 is TGCGCCAGCAGCCAAGGTCGGACTTCGAAAGAGACCCAGTACTTC.

This chain joins TRBV6-5 and TRBJ1-1; tentatively, D is TRBD1 (6 bases). CDR1 and CDR2 from the germline V gene are MNHEY and SVGAGI. V was pared by 0 bases and J by 7 bases, with 15 bases between. This CDR3 region has 15 residues. CDR3 sequence: CASSYSRGTIIEAFF. The CDR3 DNA follows: TGTGCCAGCAGTTACTCGAGGGGGACAATTATTGAAGCTTTCTTT.

The chain joins TRBV7-9 to TRBJ2-1; D perhaps matches TRBD2 (5 bases). The germline V and J ends were trimmed by 2 bases and 5 bases, with 13 bases remaining between them. Germline lookup yields CDR1 SEHNR and CDR2 FQNEAQ (reference sequence). The CDR3 covers 15 residues. This chain's CDR3 is CASSLRTDNNNEQFF. The CDR3 DNA reads TGTGCCAGCAGCTTACGGACTGACAACAACAATGAGCAGTTCTTC. Using reference TRBV7-9 and TRBJ2-1 for the parts outside the CDR3, the full variable domain is DTGVSQNPRHKITKRGQNVTFRCDPISEHNRLYWYRQTLGQGPEFLTYFQNEAQLEKSRLLSDRFSAERPKGSFSTLEIQRTEQGDSAMYLCASSLRTDNNNEQFFGPGTRLTVL.

The chain employs TRBV5-5 and TRBJ2-1; possible D gene TRBD2, 6 bases. Looked up from germline, CDR1 is SGHKS and CDR2 is YYEKEE (reference sequence). V was clipped by 6 bases and J by 10 bases, with 8 bases between them. The CDR3 totals 10 residues. This CDR3 reads CASTREEQFF. The CDR3 DNA is TGTGCCAGCACACGGGAGGAGCAGTTCTTC.

CDR3 amino acids: CASLGFTSLGFGYTF. The CDR3 coding sequence is TGTGCCAGTCTAGGCTTCACCTCCCTCGGATTTGGCTACACCTTC. The chain carries TRBV19 and TRBJ1-2, with D uncertain. Per the germline V gene, CDR1 is LNHDA and CDR2 is SQIVND (reference sequence). CDR3 length: 15 amino acids. V was shortened by 8 bases and J by 7 bases, with 23 bases between the two germline ends. Full variable domain (missing parts from reference TRBV19 and TRBJ1-2): DGGITQSPKYLFRKEGQNVTLSCEQNLNHDAMYWYRQDPGQGLRLIYYSQIVNDFQKGDIAEGYSVSREKKESFPLTVTSAQKNPTAFYLCASLGFTSLGFGYTFGSGTRLTVV.

The chain links TRBV11-3 to TRBJ2-1; 7 nucleotides agree with TRBD2. V gave up 4 bases and J gave up 3 bases; unmatched junction bases: 9. The germline CDR1 and CDR2 sequences are SGHNT and YENEEA. This CDR3 is built from 16 residues. CDR3 nucleotide sequence: TGTGCCAGCAGCTCCCAGCTAGCGGCCAACTACAATGAGCAGTTCTTC. Protein: CASSSQLAANYNEQFF.

The chain has TRBV2 and TRBJ2-7; weak D call: TRBD2 (5 bases). The CDR3 is made up of 10 amino acids. CDR1 is SNHLY, CDR2 FYNNEI, per germline. Trimming pared 10 bases from V and 4 bases from J, leaving 8 bases between. The CDR3 region has the DNA TGTGCCACGCAGCGGTACGAGCAGTACTTC. Encoded protein: CATQRYEQYF.

The V gene is TRBV9, the J gene TRBJ2-3, with 10 bases fitting TRBD1. The CDR3 is 16 residues long. J lost 5 bases, V lost 6 bases, and 12 bases had no gene match. Germline V CDR1 and CDR2: SGDLS, YYNGEE. CDR3 residues: CASNRGDRGLEDTQYF. CDR3 in DNA: TGTGCCAGCAATAGGGGCGACAGGGGGCTTGAAGATACGCAGTATTTT.